This T cell receptor beta chain was sequenced in a study of blood T cells in healthy people across ages. With a J-beta primer mix and a sample-barcoded 5' primer, a second PCR ran 7 to 11 cycles. TCRdb re-derived calls from the 5' RACE reads in MiXCR, one entry per CDR3 protein. This sample yields roughly 1.6 million distinct CDR3 sequences, of which about 35% are seen a single time; approximately 11% belongs to the top ten. The length of the CDR3 is 16 residues. CDR1 is SGHRS and CDR2 is YFSETQ in the germline V gene. V dropped 3 bases and J dropped 1 base, with 17 bases sitting between them. Findings of the study overall: Relative to aged donors, long-lived donors carried more naive CD4+ cells and displayed higher diversity.

A word on this clonotype: Its antigen is as yet unknown.

No fewer than 7 million PBMCs went into each sample. The source material was blood. V is TRBV5-1 and J is TRBJ2-7; D is undetermined. The TCR sequence derives from a young woman in good health. CDR3 in amino acids: CASSWGSVPPSYEQYF. The CDR3 DNA is TGCGCCAGCAGCTGGGGATCCGTTCCCCCATCCTACGAGCAGTACTTC.